This T cell receptor beta chain was sequenced in a study of T cell repertoires in cytomegalovirus infection. Germline assignment: CDR1 LGHNA and CDR2 YNFKEQ. The CDR3 spans 15 residues. Trimming took 1 base from V and 0 from J, leaving 9 bases between them. This clonotype was detected only a few times. TCRdb re-called the reads through MiXCR, storing one row per CDR3 protein. Among over 150,000 distinct CDR3 sequences listed, approximately 14% were seen once. The origin of this receptor is a human donor in good health (CMV status not recorded). Some clones in this sample may be carry-over from other donors' samples. This rearrangement joins TRBV4-2 to TRBJ2-5; unclear D gene. Specimen: PBMCs. The CDR3 region has the DNA TGTGCCAGCAGCCAAGGGATCGGAGACCAAGAGACCCAGTACTTC. Translated: CASSQGIGDQETQYF.